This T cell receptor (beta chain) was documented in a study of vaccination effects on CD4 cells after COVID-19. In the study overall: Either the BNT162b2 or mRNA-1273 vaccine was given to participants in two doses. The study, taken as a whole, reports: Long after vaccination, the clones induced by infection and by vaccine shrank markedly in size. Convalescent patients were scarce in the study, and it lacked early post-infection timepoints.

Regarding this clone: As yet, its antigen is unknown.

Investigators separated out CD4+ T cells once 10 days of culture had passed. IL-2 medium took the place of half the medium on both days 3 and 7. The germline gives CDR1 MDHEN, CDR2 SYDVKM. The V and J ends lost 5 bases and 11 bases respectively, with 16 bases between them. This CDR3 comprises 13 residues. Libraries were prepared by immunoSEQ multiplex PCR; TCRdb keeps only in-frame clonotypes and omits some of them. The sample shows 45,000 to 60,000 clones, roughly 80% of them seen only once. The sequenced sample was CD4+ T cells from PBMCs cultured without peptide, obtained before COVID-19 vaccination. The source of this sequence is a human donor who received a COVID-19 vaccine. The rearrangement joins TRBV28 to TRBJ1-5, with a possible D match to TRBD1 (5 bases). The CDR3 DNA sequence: TGTGCCAGCAGTGGGGGAGGGGTTGTGGCCCAGCATTTT. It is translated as CASSGGGVVAQHF.